The clone carrying this TCR beta chain was observed once. Antigen unknown. Germline lookup yields CDR1 SGHDT and CDR2 YYEEEE. The V end was cut by 1 base, the J end by 1 base, with 9 bases between. This CDR3 is built from 15 residues. These data belong to a study of T cell responses to AZD1222 COVID-19 vaccine. Study-wide context: Second-dose schedules of about 4 or about 12 weeks were combined. Broader study findings: No day 14 peak samples; only post-peak repertoires were characterized. Dominant at 160-218 and 743-854, vaccine-associated CD4 TCRs also spanned spike.

Sequenced by immunoSEQ multiplex PCR; TCRdb stores in-frame clones only, minus some. The sample consists of some 97,000 clones, over 90% of them appearing once. Material: peripheral blood, obtained on day 0 of AZD1222 vaccination. The clonotype comes from an adult in good health. The chain joins TRBV5-6 to TRBJ2-4, with D perhaps matching TRBD1 (5 bases). The CDR3, as DNA: TGTGCCAGCAGCTTGAGGGGTTCGGCCAAAAACATTCAGTACTTC. It yields the protein CASSLRGSAKNIQYF.